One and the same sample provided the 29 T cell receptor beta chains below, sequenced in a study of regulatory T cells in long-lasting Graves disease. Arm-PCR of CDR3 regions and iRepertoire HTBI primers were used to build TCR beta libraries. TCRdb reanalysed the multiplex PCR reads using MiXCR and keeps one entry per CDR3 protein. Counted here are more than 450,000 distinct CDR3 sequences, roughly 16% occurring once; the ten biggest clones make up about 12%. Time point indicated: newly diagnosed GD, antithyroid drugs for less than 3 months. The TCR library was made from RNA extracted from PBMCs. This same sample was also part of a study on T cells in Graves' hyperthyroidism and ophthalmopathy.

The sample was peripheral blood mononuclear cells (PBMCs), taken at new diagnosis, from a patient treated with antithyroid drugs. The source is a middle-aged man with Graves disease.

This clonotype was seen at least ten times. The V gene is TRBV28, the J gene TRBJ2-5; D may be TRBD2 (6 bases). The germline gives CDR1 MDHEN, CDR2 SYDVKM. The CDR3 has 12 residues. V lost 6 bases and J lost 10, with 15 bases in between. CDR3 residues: CASSGTLLVQYF. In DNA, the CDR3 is TGTGCCAGCAGCGGGACTTTACTCGTCCAGTACTTC.

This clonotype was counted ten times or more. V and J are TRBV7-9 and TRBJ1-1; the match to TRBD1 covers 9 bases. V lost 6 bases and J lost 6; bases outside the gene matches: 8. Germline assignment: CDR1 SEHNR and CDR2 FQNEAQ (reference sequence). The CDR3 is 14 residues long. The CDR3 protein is CASSGDRVSPEAFF. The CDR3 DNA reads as TGTGCCAGCAGTGGGGACAGGGTGAGCCCTGAAGCTTTCTTT.

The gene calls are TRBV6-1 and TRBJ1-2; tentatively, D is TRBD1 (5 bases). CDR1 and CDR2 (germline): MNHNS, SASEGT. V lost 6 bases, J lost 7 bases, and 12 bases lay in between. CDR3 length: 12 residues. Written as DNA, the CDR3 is TGTGCCAGCAGCGGGACTGTGGCTGGCTACACCTTC. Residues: CASSGTVAGYTF.

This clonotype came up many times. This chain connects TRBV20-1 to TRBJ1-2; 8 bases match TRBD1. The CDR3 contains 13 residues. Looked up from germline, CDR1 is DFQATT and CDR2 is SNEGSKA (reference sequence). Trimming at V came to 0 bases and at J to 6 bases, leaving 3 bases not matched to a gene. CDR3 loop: CSARDGQGDGYTF. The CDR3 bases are TGCAGTGCTAGAGACGGACAGGGAGATGGCTACACCTTC.

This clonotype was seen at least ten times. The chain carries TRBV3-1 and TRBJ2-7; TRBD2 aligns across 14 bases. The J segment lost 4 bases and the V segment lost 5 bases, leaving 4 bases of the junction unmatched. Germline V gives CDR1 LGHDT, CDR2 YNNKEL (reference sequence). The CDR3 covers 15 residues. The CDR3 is CASSGTSGSKYEQYF. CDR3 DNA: TGTGCCAGCAGCGGGACTAGCGGGAGCAAATACGAGCAGTACTTC.

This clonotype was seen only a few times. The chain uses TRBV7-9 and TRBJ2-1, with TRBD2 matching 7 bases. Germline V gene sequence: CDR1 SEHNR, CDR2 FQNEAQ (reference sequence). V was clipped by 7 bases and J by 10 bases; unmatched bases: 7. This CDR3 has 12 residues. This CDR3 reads CASNHQTSEQFF. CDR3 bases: TGTGCCAGCAACCATCAGACTAGCGAGCAGTTCTTC.

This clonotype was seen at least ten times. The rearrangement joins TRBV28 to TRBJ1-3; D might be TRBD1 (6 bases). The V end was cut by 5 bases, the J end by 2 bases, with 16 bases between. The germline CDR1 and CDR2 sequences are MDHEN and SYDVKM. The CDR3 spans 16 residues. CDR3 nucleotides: TGTGCCAGCAGTGGGGGGGGGCTTCGACCTGGAAACACCATATATTTT. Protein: CASSGGGLRPGNTIYF.

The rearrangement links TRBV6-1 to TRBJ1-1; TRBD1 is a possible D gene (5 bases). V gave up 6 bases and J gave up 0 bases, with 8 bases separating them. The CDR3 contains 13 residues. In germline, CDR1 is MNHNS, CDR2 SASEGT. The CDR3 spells CASRMGVNTEAFF. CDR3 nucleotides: TGTGCCAGCAGGATGGGGGTGAACACTGAAGCTTTCTTT.

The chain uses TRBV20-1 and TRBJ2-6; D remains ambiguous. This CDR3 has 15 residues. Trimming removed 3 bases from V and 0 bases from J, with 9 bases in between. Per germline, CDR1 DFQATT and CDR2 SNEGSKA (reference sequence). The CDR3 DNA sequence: TGCAGTGCTAGTGGCTATGCCTCTGGGGCCAACGTCCTGACTTTC. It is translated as CSASGYASGANVLTF.

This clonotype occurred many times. The CDR3 nucleotides are TGTGCCAGCAGCTTAGAGTGGGGGGCGTCTGAAGCTTTCTTT. This sequence encodes CASSLEWGASEAFF. The chain is built from TRBV13 and TRBJ1-1; D is possibly TRBD1 (6 bases). Deletions cut 1 base from V and 6 bases from J, with 12 bases between. CDR1 is PRHDT and CDR2 is FYEKMQ in the germline V gene (reference sequence). CDR3 length equals 14 residues.

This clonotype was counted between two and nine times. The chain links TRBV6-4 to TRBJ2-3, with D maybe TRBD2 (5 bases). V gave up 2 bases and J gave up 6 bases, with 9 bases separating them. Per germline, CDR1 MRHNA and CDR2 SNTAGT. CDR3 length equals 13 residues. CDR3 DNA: TGTGCCAGCAGTGACGGCGGAGGCGATACGCAGTATTTT. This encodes CASSDGGGDTQYF.

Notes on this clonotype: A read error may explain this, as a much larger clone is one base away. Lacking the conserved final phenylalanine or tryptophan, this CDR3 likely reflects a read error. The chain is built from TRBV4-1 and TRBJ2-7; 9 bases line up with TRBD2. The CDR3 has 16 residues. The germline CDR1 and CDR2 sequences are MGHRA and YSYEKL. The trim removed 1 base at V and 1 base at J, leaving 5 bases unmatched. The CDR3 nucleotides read TGCGCCAGCAGCCAAGTAGCGGGGGATCCTTCCTACGAGCAGTACCTC. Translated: CASSQVAGDPSYEQYL.

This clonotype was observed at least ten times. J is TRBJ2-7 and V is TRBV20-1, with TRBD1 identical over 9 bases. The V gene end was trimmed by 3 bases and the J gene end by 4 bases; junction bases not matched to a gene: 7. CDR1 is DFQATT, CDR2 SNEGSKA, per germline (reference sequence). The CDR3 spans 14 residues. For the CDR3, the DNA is TGCAGTGCTAGCAGGGGGGACAGGGTATACGAGCAGTACTTC. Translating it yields CSASRGDRVYEQYF.

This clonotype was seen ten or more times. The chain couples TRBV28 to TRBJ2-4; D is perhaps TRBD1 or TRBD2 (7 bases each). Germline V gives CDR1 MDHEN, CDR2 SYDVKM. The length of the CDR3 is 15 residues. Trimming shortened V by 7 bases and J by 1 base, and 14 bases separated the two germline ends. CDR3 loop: CASIRGRGAKNIQYF. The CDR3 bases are TGTGCCAGCATAAGGGGGCGGGGGGCCAAAAACATTCAGTACTTC.

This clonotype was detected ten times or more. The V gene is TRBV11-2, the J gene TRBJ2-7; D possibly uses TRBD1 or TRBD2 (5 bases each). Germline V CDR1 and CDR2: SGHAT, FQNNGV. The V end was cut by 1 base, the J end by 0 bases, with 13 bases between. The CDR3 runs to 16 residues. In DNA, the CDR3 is TGTGCCAGCAGCTTAGTAGCCGGGGCCCACTCCTACGAGCAGTACTTC. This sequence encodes CASSLVAGAHSYEQYF.

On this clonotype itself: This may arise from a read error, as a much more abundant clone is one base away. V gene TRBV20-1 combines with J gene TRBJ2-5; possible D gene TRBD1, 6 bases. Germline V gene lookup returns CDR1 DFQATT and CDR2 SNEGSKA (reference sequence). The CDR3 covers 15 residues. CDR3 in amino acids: CSASRDTGYQETKYF. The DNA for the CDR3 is TGCAGTGCTAGCCGGGACACAGGTTACCAAGAGACCAAGTACTTC.

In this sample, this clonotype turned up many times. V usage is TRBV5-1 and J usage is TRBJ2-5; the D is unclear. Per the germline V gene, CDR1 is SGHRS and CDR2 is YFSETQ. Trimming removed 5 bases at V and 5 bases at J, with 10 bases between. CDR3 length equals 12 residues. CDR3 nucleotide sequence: TGCGCCAGCAGGCGGTTCGGCGAGACCCAGTACTTC. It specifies CASRRFGETQYF.

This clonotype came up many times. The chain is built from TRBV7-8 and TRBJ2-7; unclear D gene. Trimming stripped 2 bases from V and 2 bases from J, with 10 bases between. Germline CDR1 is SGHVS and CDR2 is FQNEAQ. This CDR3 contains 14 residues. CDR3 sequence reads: CASSLTASTYEQYF. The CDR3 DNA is TGTGCCAGCAGCTTAACAGCCTCGACCTACGAGCAGTACTTC. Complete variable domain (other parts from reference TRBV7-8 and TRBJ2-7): GAGVSQSPRYKVAKRGQDVALRCDPISGHVSLFWYQQALGQGPEFLTYFQNEAQLDKSGLPSDRFFAERPEGSVSTLKIQRTQQEDSAVYLCASSLTASTYEQYFGPGTRLTVT.

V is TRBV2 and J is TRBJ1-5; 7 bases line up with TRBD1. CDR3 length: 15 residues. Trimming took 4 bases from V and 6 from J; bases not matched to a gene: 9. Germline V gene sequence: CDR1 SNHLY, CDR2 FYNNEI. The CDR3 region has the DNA TGTGCCAGCAGTGGACAGGGTGATCGCAGTCAGCCCCAGCATTTT. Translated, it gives CASSGQGDRSQPQHF. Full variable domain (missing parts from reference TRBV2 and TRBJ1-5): EPEVTQTPSHQVTQMGQEVILRCVPISNHLYFYWYRQILGQKVEFLVSFYNNEISEKSEIFDDQFSVERPDGSNFTLKIRSTKLEDSAMYFCASSGQGDRSQPQHFGDGTRLSIL.

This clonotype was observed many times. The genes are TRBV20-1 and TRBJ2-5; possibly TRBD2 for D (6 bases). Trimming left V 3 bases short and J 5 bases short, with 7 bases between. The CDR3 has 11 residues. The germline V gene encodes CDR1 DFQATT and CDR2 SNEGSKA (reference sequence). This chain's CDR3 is CSASGTETQYF. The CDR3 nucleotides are TGCAGTGCTAGCGGGACTGAGACCCAGTACTTC.

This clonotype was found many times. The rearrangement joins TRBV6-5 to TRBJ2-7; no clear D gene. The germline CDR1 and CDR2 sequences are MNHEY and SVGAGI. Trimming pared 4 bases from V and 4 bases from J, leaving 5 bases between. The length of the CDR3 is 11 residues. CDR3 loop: CASSFTYEQYF. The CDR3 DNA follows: TGTGCCAGCAGTTTCACTTACGAGCAGTACTTC.

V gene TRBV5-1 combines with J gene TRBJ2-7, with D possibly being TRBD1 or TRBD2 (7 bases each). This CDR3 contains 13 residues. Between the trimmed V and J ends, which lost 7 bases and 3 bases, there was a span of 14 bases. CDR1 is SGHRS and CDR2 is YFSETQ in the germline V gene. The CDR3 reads CASGRGLDYEQYF. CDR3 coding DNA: TGCGCCAGCGGGAGGGGGCTCGACTACGAGCAGTACTTC.

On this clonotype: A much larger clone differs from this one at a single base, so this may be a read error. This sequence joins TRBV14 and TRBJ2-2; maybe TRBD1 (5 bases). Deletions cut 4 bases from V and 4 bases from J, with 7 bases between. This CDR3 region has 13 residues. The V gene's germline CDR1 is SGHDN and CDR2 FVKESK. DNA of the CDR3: TGTGCCAGCAGCCGACAGACCACCGGGGAGCTGTTTTTT. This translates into CASSRQTTGELFF.

This chain's CDR3 is CASSLTTSGRAYYNEQFF. DNA for the CDR3: TGTGCCAGCAGCCTAACCACTAGCGGGAGGGCCTACTACAATGAGCAGTTCTTC. This chain joins TRBV6-1 and TRBJ2-1, with 13 bases identical to TRBD2. The CDR3 consists of 18 residues. Unmatched junction bases numbered 11, after V lost 6 bases and J lost 3 bases. Germline V gene lookup returns CDR1 MNHNS and CDR2 SASEGT.

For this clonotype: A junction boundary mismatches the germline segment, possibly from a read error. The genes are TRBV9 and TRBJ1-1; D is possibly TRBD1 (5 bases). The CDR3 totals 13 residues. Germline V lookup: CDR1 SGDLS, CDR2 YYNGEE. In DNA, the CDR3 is TGTGCCGGCAGCATACGGGGGGGAACTGAAGCTTTCTTT. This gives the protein CAGSIRGGTEAFF.

The CDR3 spells CSADGQHREQFF. CDR3 sequence (DNA): TGCAGTGCTGATGGACAGCACCGTGAGCAGTTCTTC. The chain has TRBV20-1 and TRBJ2-1; possible D gene TRBD1, 6 bases. V lost 5 bases and J lost 9, with 14 bases in between. Per germline, CDR1 DFQATT and CDR2 SNEGSKA (reference sequence). The CDR3 consists of 12 residues.

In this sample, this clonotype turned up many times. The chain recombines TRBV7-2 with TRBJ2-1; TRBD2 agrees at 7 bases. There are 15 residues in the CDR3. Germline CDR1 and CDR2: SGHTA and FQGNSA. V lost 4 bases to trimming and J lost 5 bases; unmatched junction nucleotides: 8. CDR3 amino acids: CASSSGLGIHNEQFF. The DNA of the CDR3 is TGTGCCAGCAGCTCCGGACTAGGAATCCACAATGAGCAGTTCTTC.

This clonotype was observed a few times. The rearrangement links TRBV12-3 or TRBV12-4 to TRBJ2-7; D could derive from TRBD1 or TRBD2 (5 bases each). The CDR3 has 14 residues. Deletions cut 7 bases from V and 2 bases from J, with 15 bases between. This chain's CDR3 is CASNAGTGAYEQYF. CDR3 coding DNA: TGTGCCAGCAACGCCGGGACCGGAGCCTACGAGCAGTACTTC.

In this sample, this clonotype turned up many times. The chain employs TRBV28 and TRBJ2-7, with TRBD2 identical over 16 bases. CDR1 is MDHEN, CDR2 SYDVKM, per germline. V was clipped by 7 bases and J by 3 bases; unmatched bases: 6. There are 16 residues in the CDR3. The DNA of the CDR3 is TGTGCCAGCACCGGGACTAGCGGGAGGGGAATCTACGAGCAGTACTTC. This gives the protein CASTGTSGRGIYEQYF. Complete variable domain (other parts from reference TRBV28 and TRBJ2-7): DVKVTQSSRYLVKRTGEKVFLECVQDMDHENMFWYRQDPGLGLRLIYFSYDVKMKEKGDIPEGYSVSREKKERFSLILESASTNQTSMYLCASTGTSGRGIYEQYFGPGTRLTVT.